The rows below give T cell receptor beta chains drawn from one sample of a study of blood T cell repertoires in COVID-19. Produced via immunoSEQ multiplex PCR; TCRdb's table is partial and in-frame only. The sample lists about 330,000 clones, more than 75% occurring once. Sequenced: PBMCs or T cells enriched from blood (not recorded which). The receptors were sampled from a woman in her thirties who had recovered from COVID-19. The CDR3 runs from the conserved cysteine through the conserved F or W. A D gene is named only where the DNA matches it firmly. Rows may omit the clone size; those that give it use once, few, many or a size class.

TRBV30	.	once	13	TRBJ1-1	TGTGCCTGGAGGGGGGACTCGAACACTGAAGCTTTCTTT	CAWRGDSNTEAFF
TRBV27	TRBD1	few	16	TRBJ1-6	TGTGCCAGCAGCCCCTACCACGGGACAGGGGGAATCCCCCTCCACTTT	CASSPYHGTGGIPLHF
TRBV5-1	TRBD1	.	14	TRBJ1-2	TGCGCCAGCAGCTTAGCCAGGGGGTCCAATGGCTACACCTTC	CASSLARGSNGYTF
TRBV2	TRBD1	once	15	TRBJ2-1	TGTGCCAGCAGTAGCGTATCGGGACAGTACGATGAGCAGTTCTTC	CASSSVSGQYDEQFF
TRBV19	TRBD1	.	17	TRBJ1-5	TGTGCCAGTAGTATAATCCGGGACAGTTATAGCAATCAGCCCCAGCATTTT	CASSIIRDSYSNQPQHF
TRBV9	TRBD1	.	14	TRBJ1-1	TGTGCCAGCAGCGTAGATCCAGGGGGAACTGAAGCTTTCTTT	CASSVDPGGTEAFF
TRBV6-1	.	.	17	TRBJ1-1	TGTGCCAGCAGTGAATCGGTGTGGATGGCGGGACTCACTGAAGCTTTCTTT	CASSESVWMAGLTEAFF
TRBV4-1	.	.	16	TRBJ1-2	TGCGCCAGCCGTTTCGTCGCCGGGACTTCGGGCTATGGCTACACCTTC	CASRFVAGTSGYGYTF
TRBV6-5	TRBD1	.	13	TRBJ1-6	TGTGCCAGCAGTTCCACAGGGGATTCACCCCTCCACTTT	CASSSTGDSPLHF
TRBV6-4	TRBD2	many	14	TRBJ2-3	TGTGCCAGCAGTGCTAGCGGGGGGGCAGATACGCAGTATTTT	CASSASGGADTQYF
TRBV5-1	.	.	16	TRBJ1-4	TGCGCCAGCAGCTTGGAAATCAGGGGAACTAATGAAAAACTGTTTTTT	CASSLEIRGTNEKLFF
TRBV11-2	TRBD1	once	15	TRBJ2-5	TGTGCCAGCAGTCCAAGAGGAAGGGGGCGAGAGACCCAGTACTTC	CASSPRGRGRETQYF
TRBV7-9	.	.	15	TRBJ2-2	TGTGCCAGCAGCTTAGTGACAGGGAACACCGGGGAGCTGTTTTTT	CASSLVTGNTGELFF
TRBV6-2/TRBV6-3	.	.	13	TRBJ1-1	TGTGCCAGCAGTTATGGCAGGGGTACTGAAGCTTTCTTT	CASSYGRGTEAFF
TRBV4-1	TRBD1	.	17	TRBJ2-1	TGCGCCAGCAGCCTCGTAACCACGGGACAGTTCTACAATGAGCAGTTCTTC	CASSLVTTGQFYNEQFF
TRBV30	.	.	14	TRBJ1-6	TGTGCCTGGAGTGCGGGGGTGTTAGGATCACCCCTCCACTTT	CAWSAGVLGSPLHF
TRBV18	.	few	15	TRBJ1-1	TGTGCCAGCTCACCTCAACCGACAGGACACACTGAAGCTTTCTTT	CASSPQPTGHTEAFF
TRBV30	.	.	14	TRBJ1-5	TGTGCCTGGAGTGTACGATCGGGAAATCAGCCCCAGCATTTT	CAWSVRSGNQPQHF
TRBV30	TRBD1	.	17	TRBJ1-2	TGTGCCTGGAGTGGAGGGGGACAGGGTCGCTTTCCCTATGGCTACACCTTC	CAWSGGGQGRFPYGYTF
TRBV28	TRBD2	.	14	TRBJ2-3	TGTGCCAGCAGTTTTAAGGAGCGGGGAGATACGCAGTATTTT	CASSFKERGDTQYF
TRBV5-1	.	once	13	TRBJ1-1	TGCGCCAGCAGCGCGACACCGAACACTGAAGCTTTCTTT	CASSATPNTEAFF
TRBV15	.	.	16	TRBJ2-4	TGTGCCACCAGCAGCCCGGGGAGTATAGCCAAAAACATTCAGTACTTC	CATSSPGSIAKNIQYF
TRBV5-1	TRBD1	.	14	TRBJ2-1	TGCGCCAGCAGCGGTCTACAGGGGGCGAATGAGCAGTTCTTC	CASSGLQGANEQFF
TRBV3-1/TRBV3-2	TRBD2	.	16	TRBJ2-3	TGTGCCAGCAGCCCCCCGGGACTACTAAGCACAGATACGCAGTATTTT	CASSPPGLLSTDTQYF
TRBV7-6	TRBD1	.	17	TRBJ2-2	TGTGCCAGCAGCAGTTCCGGGACAGGGTTCGACACCGGGGAGCTGTTTTTT	CASSSSGTGFDTGELFF
TRBV7-3	TRBD1	.	16	TRBJ2-1	TGTGCCAGCAGCTTATGGGGCGGGGGACAGGGCTATGAGCAGTTCTTC	CASSLWGGGQGYEQFF
TRBV16	.	.	15	TRBJ1-2	TGTGCCAGCAGCCAATCGACGGGGGGGCACTATGGCTACACCTTC	CASSQSTGGHYGYTF
TRBV7-9	.	.	14	TRBJ1-2	TGTGCCAGCAGCGGCGTTGGCGGGGCGGACGGCTACACCTTC	CASSGVGGADGYTF
TRBV4-3	TRBD2	.	16	TRBJ2-7	TGCGCCAGCAGCCAAGGCCCAGCGGGGGGCTCCTACGAGCAGTACTTC	CASSQGPAGGSYEQYF
TRBV4-2	TRBD2	.	15	TRBJ2-5	TGTGCCAGCAGCCAAACCGGGGGGGCCCAAGAGACCCAGTACTTC	CASSQTGGAQETQYF
TRBV5-1	TRBD1	.	16	TRBJ1-4	TGCGCCAGCAGCTTGGCGGGACAGGGTACTAATGAAAAACTGTTTTTT	CASSLAGQGTNEKLFF
TRBV4-3	TRBD2	.	18	TRBJ2-1	TGCGCCAGCAGCCAAGTGATCCGGGGGGGGAGCTCCTACAATGAGCAGTTCTTC	CASSQVIRGGSSYNEQFF
TRBV23-1	.	.	11	TRBJ1-2	TGCGCCAGCAGTCGTAGGGGTGGCTACACCTTC	CASSRRGGYTF
TRBV6-1	TRBD1	.	15	TRBJ1-2	TGTGCCAGCAGTGAATCGGGGACAGGCAACTATGGCTACACCTTC	CASSESGTGNYGYTF
TRBV11-3	TRBD2	.	17	TRBJ2-5	TGTGCCAGCAGCTTGGGGTCTAGCGGGGGGGACCCAGAGACCCAGTACTTC	CASSLGSSGGDPETQYF
TRBV6-2/TRBV6-3	TRBD2	.	16	TRBJ2-5	TGTGCCAGCAGTTACGCGGCTAGCGGGGGACGGGAGACCCAGTACTTC	CASSYAASGGRETQYF
TRBV12-3/TRBV12-4	.	.	13	TRBJ1-1	TGTGCCAGCAGTCCCACATTGAACACTGAAGCTTTCTTT	CASSPTLNTEAFF
TRBV5-1	TRBD1	few	16	TRBJ1-4	TGCGCCAGCAGCCCCCTGGTCGTTACAGGGGTGGAAAAACTGTTTTTT	CASSPLVVTGVEKLFF
TRBV11-2	.	.	13	TRBJ1-1	TGTGCCAGCAGCTCGTTGCGGAACACTGAAGCTTTCTTT	CASSSLRNTEAFF
TRBV10-3	.	.	16	TRBJ1-1	TGTGCCATCAGTGAGACAGGGCCTTACCTGAACACTGAAGCTTTCTTT	CAISETGPYLNTEAFF
TRBV4-2	.	.	14	TRBJ2-1	TGTGCCAGCAGCCCGCAAATGGAGGGGATGCAGCAGTTCTTC	CASSPQMEGMQQFF
TRBV12-5	TRBD2	.	19	TRBJ2-2	TGTGCTAGTGGTTTGGTAATAGCGGGGGGCCCCATAAACACCGGGGAGCTGTTTTTT	CASGLVIAGGPINTGELFF